The present T cell receptor beta chain was sequenced within a study of metastatic and nonmetastatic thyroid tumors. Across the study: Malignant and benign thyroid patients had repertoires compared in peripheral blood and tumor or nodule tissue. Notes on the study in general: Patients with malignant thyroid tumors reportedly had significantly higher TCR beta diversity than those with benign nodules, in blood and tumor.

This clone came up many times. Antigen unknown. Per the study methods: Across clinicopathological groups, CDR3 differences served as the basis for building a distant-metastasis classifier for papillary thyroid cancer. TCRdb re-clonotyped the PCR reads via MiXCR. The V and J calls shown here were made by TCRdb, not taken from the authors' results. Altogether approximately 69,000 clones are present, 11% to 15% being singletons, with the ten largest covering around 7%. Patients underwent thyroid surgery, and none had received any treatment before it. Germline CDR1 reads LNHDA; CDR2 reads SQIVND (reference sequence). The CDR3 has 13 amino acids. V was clipped by 4 bases and J by 9 bases; unmatched bases: 6.

This chain links TRBV19 with TRBJ2-1, with 7 bases matching TRBD2. The sample consisted of blood. This receptor was obtained from a male donor with papillary thyroid cancer or a benign thyroid nodule (not recorded which). Some clones in this sample may be carry-over from other donors' samples. CDR3: CASSKGSGGEQFF. In DNA, the CDR3 is TGTGCCAGTAGTAAGGGATCGGGAGGTGAGCAGTTCTTC.